This TCR beta chain was obtained from a study of blood T cell repertoires in COVID-19. Produced via immunoSEQ multiplex PCR; TCRdb's table is partial and in-frame only. The sample has around 450,000 clones, less than 95% seen once. The ends were cut back, 0 bases at V and 0 bases at J, with 9 bases in the middle. The CDR3 contains 16 residues. CDR1 and CDR2 (germline): SEHNR, FQNEAQ (reference sequence). The receptor comes from a man younger than 35 who had recovered from COVID-19. The source material was PBMCs or T cells enriched from blood (not recorded which). This chain links TRBV7-9 with TRBJ1-3; a weak D match, TRBD1 (6 bases). CDR3 region: CASSLATGFSGNTIYF. CDR3 sequence (DNA): TGTGCCAGCAGCTTAGCCACAGGGTTCTCTGGAAACACCATATATTTT. The full variable domain, rest sourced from reference TRBV7-9 and TRBJ1-3, is DTGVSQNPRHKITKRGQNVTFRCDPISEHNRLYWYRQTLGQGPEFLTYFQNEAQLEKSRLLSDRFSAERPKGSFSTLEIQRTEQGDSAMYLCASSLATGFSGNTIYFGEGSWLTVV.